Listed below are T cell receptor beta chains from one sample, sequenced in a study of blood T cells in healthy people across ages. TCRdb ran MiXCR on the 5' RACE reads and lists one entry per CDR3 protein. The data contain about 1.8 million distinct CDR3 sequences, about 50% of them singletons. The sample consisted of blood. Receptors originate from a woman in her forties in good health. Both conserved end residues are part of each CDR3. The D gene is left open where the match is weak. Rows may omit the clone size; those that give it use once, few, many or a size class.

CDR3aa	CDR3nt	j_gene	abundance	d_gene	v_gene
CASSFWTGGSGEQYF	TGTGCCAGCAGCTTTTGGACAGGGGGAAGTGGCGAGCAGTACTTC	TRBJ2-7	.	TRBD1	TRBV7-9
CASSVRPDRDNEQFF	TGTGCCAGCAGCGTACGGCCGGACAGGGACAATGAGCAGTTCTTC	TRBJ2-1	.	TRBD1	TRBV9
CASGLVQGAYNEQYF	TGTGCTAGTGGTTTGGTGCAGGGGGCCTACAATGAGCAGTACTTC	TRBJ2-7	.	TRBD1	TRBV12-5
CASSQGLAGGRQETQYF	TGTGCCAGCAGCCAAGGACTAGCGGGGGGGCGGCAAGAGACCCAGTACTTC	TRBJ2-5	few	TRBD2	TRBV4-2
CASSPRTVNTEAFF	TGTGCCAGTAGTCCACGGACGGTGAACACTGAAGCTTTCTTT	TRBJ1-1	.	.	TRBV19
CANMVGWGGDEQFF	TGTGCCAACATGGTAGGGTGGGGGGGGGATGAGCAGTTCTTC	TRBJ2-1	.	TRBD2	TRBV7-2
CAISGTGLYGYTF	TGTGCCATCAGTGGGACCGGTCTCTATGGCTACACCTTC	TRBJ1-2	few	.	TRBV10-3
CSVRGTGGEGRASYNEQFF	TGCAGTGTTCGAGGGACAGGGGGCGAAGGCCGTGCTTCCTACAATGAGCAGTTCTTC	TRBJ2-1	few	TRBD1	TRBV29-1
CASSQVSGGASYNEQFF	TGCGCCAGCAGCCAAGTTAGCGGGGGCGCCTCCTACAATGAGCAGTTCTTC	TRBJ2-1	.	TRBD2	TRBV4-3
CASKPQTGISYEQYF	TGTGCCAGCAAGCCCCAGACGGGGATCTCCTACGAGCAGTACTTC	TRBJ2-7	few	.	TRBV7-2
CSATPAGTSGFSYEQYF	TGCAGTGCTACTCCTGCCGGGACTAGCGGGTTTTCCTACGAGCAGTACTTC	TRBJ2-7	.	TRBD2	TRBV20-1
CSAGLVRDTQYF	TGCAGTGCCGGACTAGTAAGAGATACGCAGTATTTT	TRBJ2-3	.	TRBD2	TRBV20-1
CSVDGDRGDEQFF	TGCAGCGTTGATGGGGACAGGGGCGATGAGCAGTTCTTC	TRBJ2-1	few	TRBD1	TRBV29-1
CASSDLGTGFDEQFF	TGTGCCAGCAGTGACTTAGGGACAGGGTTCGATGAGCAGTTCTTC	TRBJ2-1	.	TRBD1	TRBV6-4
CAASTRARSGTQYF	TGTGCCGCTTCTACGAGAGCCAGGAGTGGGACCCAGTACTTC	TRBJ2-5	.	.	TRBV6-6
CSAMTGDSNQPQHF	TGCAGTGCTATGACAGGGGATAGCAATCAGCCCCAGCATTTT	TRBJ1-5	.	TRBD1	TRBV20-1